Presented here are 21 T cell receptor beta chains from one specimen sequenced in a study of T cells in localized non-small cell lung cancer. Data came from immunoSEQ multiplex PCR; TCRdb stores just in-frame clones and leaves some out. This table holds roughly 20,000 clones, roughly 83% found once. This sample comprised peripheral blood, obtained before any cancer treatment. The origin of the receptors is a man aged 40-75 years with stage I lung adenocarcinoma.

This chain links TRBV4-3 with TRBJ2-1, with TRBD2 matching over 14 bases. V was pared by 0 bases and J by 3 bases, with 7 bases of the junction left unmatched. Germline values: CDR1 LGHNA, CDR2 YSLEER. The CDR3 is 19 residues long. CDR3 DNA: TGCGCCAGCAGCCAAGATTGGACTAGCGGGGGGCCCCTCTACAATGAGCAGTTCTTC. Its translation is CASSQDWTSGGPLYNEQFF.

The chain couples TRBV10-2 to TRBJ2-7, with D hard to call. Germline V gives CDR1 WSHSY, CDR2 SAAADI. This CDR3 is built from 14 residues. With 6 bases removed from V and 4 bases from J, the gap between germline ends came to 16 bases. CDR3: CASRKNQGFYEQYF. CDR3 in DNA: TGCGCCAGCAGGAAGAACCAAGGGTTTTACGAGCAGTACTTC.

This CDR3 reads CASRYGTGGFYEQYF. CDR3 bases: TGTGCCAGCAGATATGGGACAGGGGGGTTCTACGAGCAGTACTTC. The chain joins TRBV27 to TRBJ2-7, with TRBD1 matching over 11 bases. Germline V gene data show CDR1 as MNHEY and CDR2 as SMNVEV (reference sequence). CDR3 length: 15 amino acids. Germline trimming cut 6 bases from V and 3 bases from J; bases unmatched to any gene: 7.

The chain combines TRBV6-5 with TRBJ1-2; no clear D gene. Trimming removed 7 bases at V and 6 bases at J, with 9 bases between. This CDR3 is 11 amino acids long. The germline V gene has CDR1 MNHEY and CDR2 SVGAGI. CDR3 in DNA: TGTGCCAGCATCACCTATCATGGCTACACCTTC. As protein: CASITYHGYTF.

The chain carries TRBV19 and TRBJ1-6; D remains unclear. CDR1 LNHDA and CDR2 SQIVND come from the germline V gene (reference sequence). V was pared by 6 bases and J by 0 bases, with 21 bases between. The CDR3 length is 19 residues. The CDR3 is CASSLTVPDASSYNSPLHF. CDR3 in DNA: TGTGCCAGTAGCCTCACAGTCCCGGACGCGAGCTCCTATAATTCACCCCTCCACTTT.

This clone was picked up a small number of times. This chain links TRBV28 with TRBJ2-5; TRBD1 matches 12 bases. The CDR3 sequence is 14 residues long. V was pared by 5 bases and J by 4 bases, with 2 bases of the junction left unmatched. Germline loops: CDR1 MDHEN, CDR2 SYDVKM. The CDR3, as DNA: TGTGCCAGCAGTGGGACAGGGGGCGGAGAGACCCAGTACTTC. Protein product: CASSGTGGGETQYF.

The V call is TRBV7-3, the J call TRBJ2-1, with 9 bases that match TRBD1. Germline trimming cut 4 bases from V and 5 bases from J; bases unmatched to any gene: 15. Looked up from germline, CDR1 is SGHTA and CDR2 is FQGTGA. The CDR3 spans 18 residues. In nucleotides, the CDR3 is TGTGCCAGCAGCTCCCCCGGTTCGGGACAGGGATCGAACAATGAGCAGTTCTTC. Translating gives CASSSPGSGQGSNNEQFF.

The J gene is TRBJ2-1, the V gene TRBV7-9; tentatively, D is TRBD1 (6 bases). Germline loops: CDR1 SEHNR, CDR2 FQNEAQ (reference sequence). The CDR3 runs 14 residues. Trimming pared 0 bases from V and 4 bases from J, leaving 7 bases between. The CDR3 is CASSLAGAYNEQFF. The CDR3, as DNA: TGTGCCAGCAGCTTAGCGGGGGCGTACAATGAGCAGTTCTTC.

The genes are TRBV19 and TRBJ2-3; TRBD1 might be the D (5 bases). The length of the CDR3 is 13 residues. V was shortened by 3 bases and J by 5 bases, with 9 bases between the two germline ends. The germline V gene encodes CDR1 LNHDA and CDR2 SQIVND (reference sequence). The CDR3 DNA sequence: TGTGCCAGTAGTATCAGACAGAGAGATACGCAGTATTTT. Encoded protein: CASSIRQRDTQYF.

The rearrangement links TRBV4-2 to TRBJ1-2; 10 bases fit TRBD1. V shed 10 bases and J 4 bases; nucleotides not matched to a gene: 9. The CDR3 runs 14 residues. CDR1 is LGHNA, CDR2 YNFKEQ, per germline. CDR3: CATEPTGGAYGYTF. In DNA, the CDR3 is TGTGCCACCGAGCCGACAGGGGGCGCCTATGGCTACACCTTC.

The chain is built from TRBV4-1 and TRBJ2-5; 8 bases map to TRBD1. CDR3 length: 15 amino acids. Looked up from germline, CDR1 is MGHRA and CDR2 is YSYEKL. Germline trimming cut 2 bases from V and 7 bases from J; bases unmatched to any gene: 9. The CDR3 region has the DNA TGCGCCAGCAGCCAACTAAGGACAGGGAAGTGGACCCAGTACTTC. Protein sequence: CASSQLRTGKWTQYF.

The chain employs TRBV18 and TRBJ1-5; D is perhaps TRBD1 (5 bases). The germline CDR1 and CDR2 sequences are KGHSH and LQKENI. V gave up 5 bases and J gave up 1 base, with 12 bases separating them. This CDR3 contains 15 residues. Written as DNA, the CDR3 is TGTGCCAGCTCATTTACTCGGGACAGCAATCAGCCCCAGCATTTT. Amino acids: CASSFTRDSNQPQHF. The full variable domain, with the rest looked up from reference TRBV18 and TRBJ1-5, is NAGVMQNPRHLVRRRGQEARLRCSPMKGHSHVYWYRQLPEEGLKFMVYLQKENIIDESGMPKERFSAEFPKEGPSILRIQQVVRGDSAAYFCASSFTRDSNQPQHFGDGTRLSIL.

The rearrangement uses TRBV15 and TRBJ2-3; 11 nucleotides match TRBD2. J lost 1 base, V lost 1 base, and 16 bases had no gene match. This CDR3 spans 21 amino acids. CDR1 and CDR2 (germline): LNHNV, YYDKDF (reference sequence). CDR3 nucleotide sequence: TGTGCCACCAGCAGAGCATTTGGGCTAGCGGGAGGATTTTGGGGCACAGATACGCAGTATTTT. Translated: CATSRAFGLAGGFWGTDTQYF.

This chain uses TRBV4-1 with TRBJ2-3; D perhaps matches TRBD2 (6 bases). CDR3 length equals 14 residues. Germline CDR1 reads MGHRA; CDR2 reads YSYEKL. The V end lost 1 base, the J end lost 5 bases, and 10 bases lay between the germline ends. CDR3: CASSQVGEEDTQYF. The CDR3 nucleotides are TGCGCCAGCAGCCAAGTAGGGGAGGAAGATACGCAGTATTTT.

This sequence joins TRBV23-1 and TRBJ2-7, with 14 bases lining up with TRBD2. TRBV23-1 is reported as an ORF; its role is uncertain. J lost 5 bases, V lost 0 bases, and 15 bases had no gene match. CDR3 length equals 20 residues. The CDR3 coding sequence is TGCGCCAGCAGTCAATCGACCAAATCCGGGACTAGCGGGAGTTACCACGAGCAGTACTTC. This translates into CASSQSTKSGTSGSYHEQYF.

This clone showed up just once. The rearrangement joins TRBV15 to TRBJ2-2; D tentatively fits TRBD1 or TRBD2 (5 bases each). Germline V gene lookup returns CDR1 LNHNV and CDR2 YYDKDF (reference sequence). This CDR3 is 15 amino acids long. With 0 bases removed from V and 3 bases from J, the gap between germline ends came to 8 bases. This CDR3 reads CATSRDREHTGELFF. The DNA for the CDR3 is TGTGCCACCAGCAGAGACAGGGAGCACACCGGGGAGCTGTTTTTT.

Details on this clone: An end of the junction does not agree with germline; a read error may underlie this. The chain is built from TRBV5-1 and TRBJ1-3; the D gene is possibly TRBD1 (6 bases). The CDR3 covers 16 residues. Per germline, CDR1 SGHRS and CDR2 YFSETQ. The CDR3 nucleotides read TGTGCCAGCAGCTTGCCCGCGGACAGCTCTGGAAACACCATATATTTT. The encoded protein is CASSLPADSSGNTIYF. Combining the CDR3 with reference TRBV5-1 and TRBJ1-3 gives the whole variable domain KAGVTQTPRYLIKTRGQQVTLSCSPISGHRSVSWYQQTPGQGLQFLFEYFSETQRNKGNFPGRFSGRQFSNSRSEMNVSTLELGDSALYLCASSLPADSSGNTIYFGEGSWLTVV.

This chain links TRBV7-9 with TRBJ2-5; D uncertain. V was clipped by 2 bases and J by 6 bases, with 16 bases between them. This CDR3 is 15 amino acids long. Germline CDR1 is SEHNR and CDR2 is FQNEAQ (reference sequence). The CDR3, as DNA: TGTGCCAGCAGCTTAAATCAAGGGAAGCTTCAGACCCAGTACTTC. This codes for CASSLNQGKLQTQYF. Full variable domain (remainder filled in from reference TRBV7-9 and TRBJ2-5): DTGVSQNPRHKITKRGQNVTFRCDPISEHNRLYWYRQTLGQGPEFLTYFQNEAQLEKSRLLSDRFSAERPKGSFSTLEIQRTEQGDSAMYLCASSLNQGKLQTQYFGPGTRLLVL.

The rearrangement joins TRBV18 to TRBJ1-1; no reliable D call. Trimming removed 1 base at V and 0 bases at J, with 12 bases between. Germline V lookup: CDR1 KGHSH, CDR2 LQKENI. This CDR3 spans 16 amino acids. CDR3 nucleotide sequence: TGTGCCAGCTCACCACTCAACGGGAGAATGAACACTGAAGCTTTCTTT. This sequence encodes CASSPLNGRMNTEAFF.

The rearrangement joins TRBV4-1 to TRBJ2-1; 8 bases agree with TRBD2. The germline CDR1 and CDR2 sequences are MGHRA and YSYEKL. The CDR3 contains 17 residues. The junction had 13 bases not matched to a gene; V was cut back by 2 bases and J by 7 bases. CDR3: CASSQKAGAGVLNEQFF. In DNA, the CDR3 is TGCGCCAGCAGCCAAAAAGCAGGAGCGGGGGTCCTAAATGAGCAGTTCTTC.

The chain couples TRBV16 to TRBJ2-3, with D unclear. Deletions cut 3 bases from V and 0 bases from J, with 7 bases between. Germline V CDR1 and CDR2: KGHSY, FQNENV. The CDR3 has 14 residues. This chain's CDR3 is CASSHTMSTDTQYF. For the CDR3, the DNA is TGTGCCAGCAGCCATACTATGAGCACAGATACGCAGTATTTT. Full variable domain (outside the CDR3, taken from reference TRBV16 and TRBJ2-3): GEEVAQTPKHLVRGEGQKAKLYCAPIKGHSYVFWYQQVLKNEFKFLISFQNENVFDETGMPKERFSAKCLPNSPCSLEIQATKLEDSAVYFCASSHTMSTDTQYFGPGTRLTVL.